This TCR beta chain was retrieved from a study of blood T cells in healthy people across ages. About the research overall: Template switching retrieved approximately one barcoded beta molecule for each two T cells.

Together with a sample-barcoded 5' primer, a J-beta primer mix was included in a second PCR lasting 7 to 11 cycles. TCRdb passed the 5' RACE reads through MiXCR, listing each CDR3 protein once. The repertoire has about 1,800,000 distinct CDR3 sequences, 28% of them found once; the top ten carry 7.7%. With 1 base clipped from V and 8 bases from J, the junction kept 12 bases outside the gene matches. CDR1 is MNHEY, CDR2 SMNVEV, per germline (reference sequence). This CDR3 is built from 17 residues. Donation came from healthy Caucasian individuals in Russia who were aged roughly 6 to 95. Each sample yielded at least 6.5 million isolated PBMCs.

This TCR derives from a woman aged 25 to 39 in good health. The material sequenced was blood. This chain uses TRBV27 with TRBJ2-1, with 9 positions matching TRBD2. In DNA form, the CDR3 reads TGTGCCAGCAGTTTATTACTAGCGGGTGGCCCTTCGGATGAGCAGTTCTTC. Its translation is CASSLLLAGGPSDEQFF.